The 17 T cell receptor beta chains below all came from one sample that was sequenced in a study of graft-versus-host responses after intestinal transplantation. Produced via immunoSEQ multiplex PCR; TCRdb's table is partial and in-frame only. The data show some 39,000 clones, around 96% seen once. Their recognized antigens are unknown. Sequenced material: unstimulated CD8+ T cells sorted from spleen or lymph node cells, taken before transplant. The receptors stem from a human donor who was the organ donor for an intestinal transplant.

The chain carries TRBV4-1 and TRBJ2-7; 9 bases fit TRBD1. V gave up 3 bases and J gave up 6 bases; unmatched junction bases: 0. This CDR3 spans 12 amino acids. Germline CDR1 is MGHRA and CDR2 is YSYEKL. For the CDR3, the DNA is TGCGCCAGCAGCCAGGACAGGGGCGAGCAGTACTTC. This gives the protein CASSQDRGEQYF.

The chain employs TRBV11-2 and TRBJ2-5, with a possible D match to TRBD2 (5 bases). Germline V gene sequence: CDR1 SGHAT, CDR2 FQNNGV. Trimming left V 3 bases short and J 2 bases short, with 10 bases between. This CDR3 is built from 14 residues. The CDR3 is CASSLGRTQETQYF. The CDR3 DNA reads TGTGCCAGCAGCTTGGGGAGAACACAAGAGACCCAGTACTTC.

This chain connects TRBV5-4 to TRBJ2-7; 9 bases are shared with TRBD1. V lost 0 bases, J lost 2 bases, and 3 bases stayed unmatched. In germline, CDR1 is SGHNT, CDR2 YYREEE (reference sequence). The CDR3 spans 15 residues. CDR3 region: CASSLEGTGTYEQYF. DNA of the CDR3: TGTGCCAGCAGCTTGGAAGGGACAGGGACCTACGAGCAGTACTTC.

The J gene is TRBJ2-7, the V gene TRBV2, with D uncertain. Germline CDR1 and CDR2: SNHLY and FYNNEI. The CDR3 spans 14 residues. V was shortened by 7 bases and J by 2 bases, with 15 bases between the two germline ends. The CDR3 sequence is CASNAPVFTYEQYF. CDR3 bases: TGTGCCAGCAACGCCCCAGTTTTCACCTACGAGCAGTACTTC.

This rearrangement joins TRBV13 to TRBJ2-1, with 9 positions matching TRBD2. Germline V gives CDR1 PRHDT, CDR2 FYEKMQ (reference sequence). The V gene end was trimmed by 2 bases and the J gene end by 6 bases; junction bases not matched to a gene: 5. The CDR3 length is 15 residues. The CDR3 sequence: CASSLRSGGFNEQFF. CDR3 coding DNA: TGTGCCAGCAGCTTACGCAGCGGGGGGTTCAATGAGCAGTTCTTC.

This clone was detected once. The chain combines TRBV9 with TRBJ1-6, with D hard to call. The length of the CDR3 is 12 residues. Trimming left V 0 bases short and J 9 bases short, with 4 bases between. The V gene's germline CDR1 is SGDLS and CDR2 YYNGEE. CDR3 residues: CASSVDGSPLHF. In DNA, the CDR3 is TGTGCCAGCAGCGTAGACGGTTCACCCCTCCACTTT.

This sequence joins TRBV4-2 and TRBJ2-2, with 10 positions matching TRBD2. The CDR3 length is 16 residues. Germline values: CDR1 LGHNA, CDR2 YNFKEQ. Unmatched junction bases numbered 9, after V lost 6 bases and J lost 5 bases. Written as DNA, the CDR3 is TGTGCCAGCAGGCCTTCCGGGACTAGCGTAACCGGGGAGCTGTTTTTT. Translated, it gives CASRPSGTSVTGELFF.

V usage is TRBV7-9 and J usage is TRBJ1-2; D is perhaps TRBD1 (5 bases). In germline, CDR1 is SEHNR, CDR2 FQNEAQ (reference sequence). Trimming left V 8 bases short and J 8 bases short, with 15 bases between. The CDR3 is 12 residues long. The CDR3 loop is CASSGDGGGYTF. For the CDR3, the DNA is TGTGCCAGCTCGGGTGATGGGGGAGGCTACACCTTC. Combining the CDR3 with reference TRBV7-9 and TRBJ1-2 gives the whole variable domain DTGVSQNPRHKITKRGQNVTFRCDPISEHNRLYWYRQTLGQGPEFLTYFQNEAQLEKSRLLSDRFSAERPKGSFSTLEIQRTEQGDSAMYLCASSGDGGGYTFGSGTRLTVV.

The CDR3 spells CASSQDRTTAYEQYF. CDR3 coding DNA: TGTGCCAGCAGCCAAGACAGAACGACTGCCTACGAGCAGTACTTC. This chain joins TRBV5-5 and TRBJ2-7, with a weak D call TRBD1 (5 bases). The V gene's germline CDR1 is SGHKS and CDR2 YYEKEE (reference sequence). The CDR3 spans 15 residues. Trimming pared 4 bases from V and 2 bases from J, leaving 16 bases between.

V usage is TRBV13 and J usage is TRBJ2-3, with TRBD2 matching 7 bases. CDR3 length equals 16 residues. Germline CDR1 PRHDT, CDR2 FYEKMQ (reference sequence). The junction had 9 bases not matched to a gene; V was cut back by 5 bases and J by 1 base. The CDR3 nucleotides are TGTGCCAGCAGCGGAGGTCCCCGGGGGGGCACAGATACGCAGTATTTT. Translated: CASSGGPRGGTDTQYF.

The chain combines TRBV27 with TRBJ1-5; D call uncertain. CDR3 length: 13 residues. Trimming shortened V by 8 bases and J by 7 bases, and 15 bases separated the two germline ends. Germline loops: CDR1 MNHEY, CDR2 SMNVEV (reference sequence). The CDR3 loop reads CASSSRGGQPQHF. As DNA, the CDR3 is TGTGCCAGCTCTTCTAGAGGCGGACAGCCCCAGCATTTT.

The rearrangement links TRBV4-3 to TRBJ2-3; 13 nucleotides align to TRBD2. The CDR3 extends over 15 amino acids. The J segment lost 9 bases and the V segment lost 3 bases, leaving 6 bases of the junction unmatched. Germline values: CDR1 LGHNA, CDR2 YSLEER. This chain's CDR3 is CASSQTSGGSNTQYF. CDR3 DNA: TGCGCCAGCAGCCAGACTAGCGGGGGGTCGAACACGCAGTATTTT.

V usage is TRBV7-2 and J usage is TRBJ2-7; unclear D gene. Trimming stripped 1 base from V and 3 bases from J, with 10 bases between. Looked up from germline, CDR1 is SGHTA and CDR2 is FQGNSA. The CDR3 sequence is 14 residues long. The CDR3 reads CASSLGLRGYEQYF. The DNA of the CDR3 is TGTGCCAGCAGCTTAGGATTGCGTGGCTACGAGCAGTACTTC.

This clone was counted a single time. This chain links TRBV9 with TRBJ2-1; TRBD1 is a possible D gene (5 bases). The germline CDR1 and CDR2 sequences are SGDLS and YYNGEE. The CDR3 has 16 residues. The germline V and J ends were trimmed by 0 bases and 2 bases, with 12 bases remaining between them. The CDR3 here is CASSVVGVGPYNEQFF. In nucleotides, the CDR3 is TGTGCCAGCAGCGTAGTAGGGGTAGGTCCCTACAATGAGCAGTTCTTC.

V usage is TRBV7-2 and J usage is TRBJ2-4, with 11 bases identical to TRBD2. CDR3 length: 19 residues. Germline CDR1 reads SGHTA; CDR2 reads FQGNSA. J lost 0 bases, V lost 1 base, and 8 bases had no gene match. CDR3 DNA: TGTGCCAGCAGCTTAGTCGGTCTAGCGGGGGGAATAGCCAAAAACATTCAGTACTTC. It encodes CASSLVGLAGGIAKNIQYF.

This rearrangement joins TRBV5-1 to TRBJ2-3; TRBD2 aligns across 10 bases. Germline CDR1 is SGHRS and CDR2 is YFSETQ. The CDR3 covers 16 residues. The V segment lost 2 bases and the J segment 2 bases; nucleotides outside the gene matches: 5. CDR3 bases: TGCGCCAGCAGCTTTACCCTAGCGGGGGTCACAGATACGCAGTATTTT. As protein: CASSFTLAGVTDTQYF. The whole variable domain, filled in from reference TRBV5-1 and TRBJ2-3, reads KAGVTQTPRYLIKTRGQQVTLSCSPISGHRSVSWYQQTPGQGLQFLFEYFSETQRNKGNFPGRFSGRQFSNSRSEMNVSTLELGDSALYLCASSFTLAGVTDTQYFGPGTRLTVL.

This clone was seen once. The chain is built from TRBV7-9 and TRBJ2-7, with no clear D. Germline V gene sequence: CDR1 SEHNR, CDR2 FQNEAQ (reference sequence). The CDR3 consists of 15 residues. The V gene lost 5 bases and the J gene lost 2 bases, with 16 bases spanning the gap. CDR3: CASSPTQPSAYEQYF. CDR3 DNA sequence: TGTGCCAGCAGCCCGACCCAGCCCAGTGCCTACGAGCAGTACTTC.